This TCR beta chain is drawn from a study of cytomegalovirus exposure and HLA in healthy donors. This PCR relied on a set of 60 Vbeta primers and 13 Jbeta primers. Sequenced by immunoSEQ multiplex PCR; TCRdb stores in-frame clones only, minus some. The sample records some 150,000 clones, 70% to 85% being singletons. Per the germline V gene, CDR1 is SEHNR and CDR2 is FQNEAQ (reference sequence). V was pared by 1 base and J by 11 bases, with 17 bases between. CDR3 size: 14 residues. The source of this sequence is a man aged 25 to 40 in good health and CMV-seropositive. The chain combines TRBV7-9 with TRBJ1-1; TRBD1 might be the D (5 bases). Sequences were obtained from PBMCs. CDR3: CASSLVGRGGTAFF. In DNA, the CDR3 is TGTGCCAGCAGCTTAGTGGGTCGGGGGGGGACGGCTTTCTTT.